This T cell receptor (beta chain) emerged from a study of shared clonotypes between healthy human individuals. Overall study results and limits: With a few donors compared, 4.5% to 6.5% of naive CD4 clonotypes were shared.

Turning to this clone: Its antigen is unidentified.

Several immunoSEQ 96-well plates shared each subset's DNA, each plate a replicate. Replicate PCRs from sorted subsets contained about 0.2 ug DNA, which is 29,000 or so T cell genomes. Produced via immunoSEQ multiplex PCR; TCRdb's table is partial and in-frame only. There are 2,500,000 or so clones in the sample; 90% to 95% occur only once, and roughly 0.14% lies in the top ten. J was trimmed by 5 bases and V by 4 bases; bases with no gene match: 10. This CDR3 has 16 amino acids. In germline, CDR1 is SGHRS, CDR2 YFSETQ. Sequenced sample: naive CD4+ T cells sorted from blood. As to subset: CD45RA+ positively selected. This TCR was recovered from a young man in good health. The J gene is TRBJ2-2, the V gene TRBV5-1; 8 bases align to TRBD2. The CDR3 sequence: CASSTGTSFSTGELFF. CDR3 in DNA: TGCGCCAGCAGCACCGGGACTAGTTTTTCGACCGGGGAGCTGTTTTTT.